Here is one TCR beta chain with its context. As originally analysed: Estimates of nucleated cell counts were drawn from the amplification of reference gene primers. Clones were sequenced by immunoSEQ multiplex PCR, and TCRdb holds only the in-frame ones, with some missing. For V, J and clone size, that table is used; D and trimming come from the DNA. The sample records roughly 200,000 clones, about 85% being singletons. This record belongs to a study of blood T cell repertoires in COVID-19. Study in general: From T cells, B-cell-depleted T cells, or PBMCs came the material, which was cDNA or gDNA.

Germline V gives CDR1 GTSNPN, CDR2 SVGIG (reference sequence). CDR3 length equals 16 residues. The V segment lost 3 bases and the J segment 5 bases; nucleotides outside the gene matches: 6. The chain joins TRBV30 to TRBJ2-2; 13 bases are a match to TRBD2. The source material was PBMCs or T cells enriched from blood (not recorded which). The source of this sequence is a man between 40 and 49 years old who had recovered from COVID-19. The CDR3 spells CAWRRLAGGWTGELFF. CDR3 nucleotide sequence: TGTGCCTGGAGGAGACTAGCGGGAGGTTGGACCGGGGAGCTGTTTTTT.